Sequencing of this T cell receptor beta chain was carried out in a study of cytomegalovirus exposure and HLA in healthy donors. 13 Jbeta primers and 60 Vbeta primers were used for the PCR. Original processing methods: Per a later analysis, the number of unique TCR beta chains was about 80 million, of which roughly 11 million were shared. Sequenced by immunoSEQ multiplex PCR; TCRdb stores in-frame clones only, minus some. The V and J calls and clone size come from that table; D and trimming were worked out from the DNA. The sample data list some 130,000 clones. To note about this clone: Its antigen is not known.

V lost 6 bases, J lost 9 bases, and 8 bases stayed unmatched. CDR1 is MNHEY, CDR2 SVGAGI, per germline. CDR3 length: 14 residues. Overall study results and limits: In a later analysis, most CMV-associated TCR beta chains appeared HLA-restricted.

The rearrangement joins TRBV6-5 to TRBJ1-3; 10 positions match TRBD1. The sequence derives from an older woman in good health and CMV-seronegative. Source material: PBMCs. The CDR3 bases are TGTGCCAGCAGCCTTGACAGGGGGCAGGGCACCATATATTTT. Translated: CASSLDRGQGTIYF.